This T cell receptor beta chain was documented in a study of blood T cell repertoires in COVID-19 (dated by TCRdb to the early 2020s). Context from the whole study: Collaborator samples came from the United States, Italy and Spain and covered acute and convalescent phases of COVID-19. Samples were obtained from the ongoing ImmuneRACE study (first 160 participants) and from 1,200 or so subjects provided by 6 global collaborators. The material from the prospective study consisted of cDNA or gDNA derived from T cells, B-cell-depleted T cells, or PBMCs. HLA class I and class II types, where available, came from metadata supplied by the sample provider rather than from assay-based typing. A de-identified subject ID, COVID-19 status, age in years and sex were almost always included in the sample metadata. The repertoires were released in a freely available public database meant as a resource for research on the immune response to SARS-CoV-2. The dataset comprised deeply sampled blood TCRbeta repertoires from subjects exposed to, actively infected with, or recovered from COVID-19.

Measured from the cysteine to the phenylalanine, the CDR3 is 15 residues long. The CDR3 DNA has 45 bases and is translated from base 1. CDR1 and CDR2, looked up from the germline V gene, are SGHTA and FQGNSA. Between the V and J ends, shortened by 2 bases and 6 bases respectively, the junction contains 14 bases. The full study reports these points: The quantity of clinical and demographic metadata differed by source and by participant and was supplied without curation.

On this clone itself: Its antigen remains undetermined. No much larger clone is present one base from it, and per-base qualities are unavailable.

The immunoSEQ Assay, a bias-controlled multiplex PCR, was used to amplify TCRbeta CDR3 regions from genomic DNA. The authors' analysis ran thus. The number of nucleated cells in each sample was estimated from the amplification of reference gene primers within the assay. To quantify the absolute abundance of each unique TCRbeta CDR3 rearrangement, sequence reads were collapsed and filtered. For each sample, productive Simpson clonality was calculated as the square root of Simpson's diversity index across productive rearrangements. This immuneACCESS table, as held by TCRdb, lists in-frame sequences with V and J called but not all clones. Of the missing ones, under half trace to an unresolved V gene in checked studies; the others have no known cause. V and J calls plus clone size are reproduced from that table; the DNA served to infer D and trimming. In this sample the table shows roughly 80,000 clones, 65% to 90% of which occur a single time. 44% of the sample is in the top ten clones.

Whole blood was collected in K2EDTA tubes by collaborating institutions according to the institutions' own protocols. For TCRbeta analysis, collaborators shipped samples in one of three forms: frozen whole blood, isolated PBMCs, or DNA extracted from either of those sample types. Recombination joined TRBV7-2 with TRBJ2-1; no D segment can be confidently identified. The receptor comes from a man of 80 years or more with acute or convalescent COVID-19. Sequences were obtained from peripheral blood. The CDR3 protein sequence reads: CASSLIALSSNEQFF. The sequence in DNA is TGTGCCAGCAGCTTAATCGCCTTGAGCTCCAATGAGCAGTTCTTC.